This passage covers 21 T cell receptor beta chains from one sample sequenced in a study of tumor-infiltrating lymphocytes in primary liver carcinoma. Using a constant-region primer together with ProtoScript II reverse transcriptase, TCR beta cDNA was made from approximately 500 ng of total RNA. For TCR beta, libraries were produced by three nested multiplex PCR rounds using slightly modified ARM-PCR. TRBV1-TRBV30 forward primers paired with a C-beta reverse primer drove the first two PCR rounds, around 9 cycles each. Using its own MiXCR run on the multiplex PCR reads, TCRdb lists one record per CDR3 protein. The sample lists more than 85,000 distinct CDR3 sequences, about four fifths seen once, with about 20% in the top ten. Joint extraction of RNA and DNA used about 17-30 mg of bulk tissue that was unsorted. Material: liver tumor tissue from sampling region 3. The sample's subset: tumor region T3, left-lateral pole. These receptors all stem from a man in his forties or fifties with primary liver carcinoma and hepatitis B virus infection.

Regarding this clonotype: The CDR3 ends on some other residue instead of the conserved phenylalanine or tryptophan, so this is likely a read error. The rearrangement uses TRBV29-1 and TRBJ1-5; possible D gene TRBD1, 6 bases. There are 13 residues in the CDR3. Trimming pared 4 bases from V and 4 bases from J, leaving 11 bases between. Germline CDR1 is SQVTM and CDR2 is ANQGSEA. CDR3 sequence reads: CSVGGTTNQPQHS. CDR3 DNA sequence: TGCAGCGTTGGCGGGACAACTAATCAGCCCCAGCATTCT.

This chain uses TRBV14 with TRBJ2-7; 7 positions match TRBD1. After removal of 3 bases from V and 10 bases from J, the junction contained 12 bases not matched to a gene. CDR1 is SGHDN and CDR2 is FVKESK in the germline V gene. This CDR3 region has 14 residues. The CDR3 spells CASSHGGTGADQYF. The CDR3 bases are TGTGCCAGCAGCCATGGGGGTACAGGGGCCGACCAGTACTTC.

On this clonotype itself: One end of the junction varies from germline; a read error may be responsible. This chain connects TRBV29-1 to TRBJ1-1, with a tentative D call TRBD1 (5 bases). The V gene's germline CDR1 is SQVTM and CDR2 ANQGSEA. This CDR3 spans 11 amino acids. CDR3 bases: TGCAGCGTGTGGGGCGGCACTGAAGCTATCTTT. Translation: CSVWGGTEAIF. Using reference TRBV29-1 and TRBJ1-1 for the parts outside the CDR3, the full variable domain is SAVISQKPSRDICQRGTSLTIQCQVDSQVTMMFWYRQQPGQSLTLIATANQGSEATYESGFVIDKFPISRPNLTFSTLTVSNMSPEDSSIYLCSVWGGTEAIFGQGTRLTVV.

The V call is TRBV29-1, the J call TRBJ2-5; D not certain. The CDR3 totals 13 residues. The germline gives CDR1 SQVTM, CDR2 ANQGSEA. V lost 1 base and J 9 bases, leaving 15 bases between the germline ends. The CDR3: CSVEVPQQDAQYF. CDR3 DNA: TGCAGCGTTGAAGTCCCCCAACAAGATGCCCAGTACTTC.

A word on this clonotype: Being one base from a much bigger clone, this may be a read error. The chain recombines TRBV7-9 with TRBJ2-5; the D call may be TRBD1 or TRBD2 (6 bases each). CDR1 and CDR2 from the germline V gene are SEHNR and FQNEAQ (reference sequence). This CDR3 has 15 residues. CDR3 region: CAGSVPLQGGETQYF. The CDR3 DNA follows: TGTGCCGGCAGCGTACCTTTACAGGGAGGAGAGACCCAGTACTTC. Using reference TRBV7-9 and TRBJ2-5 for the parts outside the CDR3, the full variable domain is DTGVSQNPRHKITKRGQNVTFRCDPISEHNRLYWYRQTLGQGPEFLTYFQNEAQLEKSRLLSDRFSAERPKGSFSTLEIQRTEQGDSAMYLCAGSVPLQGGETQYFGPGTRLLVL.

The chain links TRBV6-2 or TRBV6-3 to TRBJ1-2; no clear D. The length of the CDR3 is 17 residues. The V and J ends lost 5 bases and 0 bases respectively, with 19 bases between them. Looked up from germline, CDR1 is MNHEY and CDR2 is SVGEGT. The CDR3, as DNA: TGTGCCAGCAGTCCTCCGAGATTTATGAATTCTAACTATGGCTACACCTTC. Its translation: CASSPPRFMNSNYGYTF.

The count of this clonotype is one. In this CDR3 the conserved last residue, phenylalanine or tryptophan, is missing, so a read error is likely. This chain joins TRBV10-2 and TRBJ2-3; 8 bases fit TRBD2. CDR1 and CDR2 (germline): WSHSY, SAAADI. CDR3 length: 15 amino acids. The CDR3 DNA sequence: TGCGCCAGCAGTGAGTCAAAAGCGGGAGTGGATACCCAGTATCTT. As protein: CASSESKAGVDTQYL.

This clonotype came up once. Given a much more abundant clone one base away, this may be a read error. V is TRBV5-1 and J is TRBJ2-7; 7 positions agree with TRBD1. CDR1 SGHRS and CDR2 YFSETQ come from the germline V gene. J was trimmed by 0 bases and V by 7 bases; bases with no gene match: 10. This CDR3 has 15 residues. Written as DNA, the CDR3 is TGCGCCAGCGACGAAGGGGGCAGAAGCTCCTACGAGCAGTACTTC. As protein: CASDEGGRSSYEQYF.

Turning to this clonotype: Relative to the germline gene, one junction end is altered; a read error may explain this. The chain uses TRBV7-9 and TRBJ2-2; D might be TRBD2 (6 bases). This CDR3 region has 17 residues. Germline V gene data show CDR1 as SEHNR and CDR2 as FQNEAQ (reference sequence). CDR3 region: CASSLAQTRENTGELFF. CDR3 nucleotide sequence: TGTGCCAGCAGTTTAGCGCAGACTAGAGAGAACACCGGGGAGCTGTTTTTT.

The genes are TRBV19 and TRBJ2-1; 11 bases match TRBD2. V shed 3 bases and J 10 bases; nucleotides not matched to a gene: 2. From germline, CDR1 is LNHDA and CDR2 SQIVND (reference sequence). The CDR3 runs 13 residues. The CDR3 loop reads CASSIRTSGEQFF. CDR3 DNA sequence: TGTGCCAGTAGTATCAGGACTAGCGGGGAGCAGTTCTTC.

Ten or more counts support this clonotype. The chain couples TRBV28 to TRBJ2-1; 9 bases agree with TRBD2. Germline CDR1 MDHEN, CDR2 SYDVKM. The J segment lost 8 bases and the V segment lost 3 bases, leaving 5 bases of the junction unmatched. This CDR3 has 14 amino acids. The chain's CDR3 is CASSFGREGDEQFF. In DNA form, the CDR3 reads TGTGCCAGCAGTTTCGGGCGGGAGGGCGATGAGCAGTTCTTC.

A word on this clonotype: Lacking the conserved final phenylalanine or tryptophan, this CDR3 likely reflects a read error. The chain carries TRBV4-2 and TRBJ2-1; TRBD2 matches at 10 bases. CDR1 is LGHNA and CDR2 is YNFKEQ in the germline V gene. This CDR3 is 15 amino acids long. Here the CDR3 reads CVSSQVASGSNEQFL. Here the CDR3 DNA reads TGTGTCAGCAGCCAAGTGGCTAGCGGGAGTAATGAGCAGTTCCTC.

This clonotype was detected ten times or more. The chain uses TRBV6-5 and TRBJ1-4; no definite D call. The CDR3 runs 14 residues. V shed 6 bases and J shed 0 bases, with 8 bases lying between them. CDR1 and CDR2 from the germline V gene are MNHEY and SVGAGI. The CDR3 bases are TGTGCCAGCAGAATGATTGCAACTAATGAAAAACTGTTTTTT. Its protein is CASRMIATNEKLFF.

This chain uses TRBV6-5 with TRBJ2-1; 15 bases are a match to TRBD2. With V trimmed by 1 base and J by 10 bases, 8 bases remained unmatched. CDR3 length equals 17 residues. The germline gives CDR1 MNHEY, CDR2 SVGAGI. The chain's CDR3 is CASSYFQGLAGGGEQFF. The CDR3 DNA is TGTGCCAGCAGTTACTTTCAGGGACTAGCGGGAGGAGGCGAGCAGTTCTTC.

Remarks on this clonotype: One junction end does not reproduce the germline sequence, and a read error may be involved. The chain is built from TRBV6-5 and TRBJ2-2, with D possibly being TRBD1 or TRBD2 (5 bases each). This CDR3 has 14 amino acids. CDR1 and CDR2 (germline): MNHEY, SVGAGI. This CDR3 is CASSSTDSPGGLFF. The CDR3 region has the DNA TGTGCCAGCAGTTCCACTGACTCCCCTGGGGGGCTGTTTTTT.

Judged by abundance, this clonotype is medium-sized. V usage is TRBV4-2 and J usage is TRBJ2-3, with 8 positions matching TRBD2. CDR1 LGHNA and CDR2 YNFKEQ come from the germline V gene. After removal of 0 bases from V and 8 bases from J, the junction contained 10 bases not matched to a gene. The CDR3 contains 16 residues. The CDR3: CASSQDLGTRGGTQYF. The CDR3 DNA reads as TGTGCCAGCAGCCAAGATTTGGGGACTAGGGGCGGTACGCAGTATTTT.

Remarks on this clonotype: A much larger clonotype is one base distant, so this may be a read error. In nucleotides, the CDR3 is TGTGTCAGCAGTACACCCGGGACAGAAGCACCCCTCCACTTT. Amino acids: CVSSTPGTEAPLHF. The chain combines TRBV28 with TRBJ1-6, with 7 bases fitting TRBD1. Germline V gene lookup returns CDR1 MDHEN and CDR2 SYDVKM. This CDR3 is built from 14 residues.

Worth noting for this clonotype: In this CDR3 the conserved last residue, phenylalanine or tryptophan, is missing, so a read error is likely. It is unclear where the CDR3 begins or ends on the DNA, so no DNA is shown, and the CDR3 is as TCRdb lists it. V gene TRBV11-1 combines with J gene TRBJ2-7; TRBD1 reflects the table's D call only, with no check against the DNA. Germline-derived CDR1 and CDR2 are SGHAT and FQDESV (reference sequence). Termini included, the CDR3 measures 15 amino acids. CDR3 sequence reads: CASSFSAWTKYERYS.

This clonotype was detected once. An end of the junction does not agree with germline; a read error may underlie this. The chain recombines TRBV28 with TRBJ2-7; D not resolved. The V gene's germline CDR1 is MDHEN and CDR2 SYDVKM. The CDR3 loop spans 16 amino acids. CDR3 region: CVSSLRAPVRTHEQYF. The CDR3 region has the DNA TGTGTCAGCAGTTTAAGAGCCCCCGTCAGGACCCACGAGCAGTACTTC.

The chain carries TRBV13 and TRBJ1-3; D ambiguous. Germline V gene lookup returns CDR1 PRHDT and CDR2 FYEKMQ (reference sequence). The CDR3 runs to 16 residues. V gave up 2 bases and J gave up 0 bases, with 11 bases separating them. The CDR3 nucleotides read TGTGCCAGCAGCTTAAGCGTCAGCCTCTCTGGAAACACCATATATTTT. As protein: CASSLSVSLSGNTIYF.

Notes on this clonotype: This CDR3 fails to terminate in the conserved phenylalanine or tryptophan, so it likely reflects a read error. The CDR3 DNA reads TGTGCTAGCGGTTTGGGACTAGCGGGAAGTGATGAGCAGTTCTAC. Its translation is CASGLGLAGSDEQFY. The chain couples TRBV12-5 to TRBJ2-1; 13 bases fit TRBD2. Germline CDR1 LGHNT, CDR2 FRNRAP. The CDR3 sequence is 15 residues long.